One and the same sample provided the 13 T cell receptor beta chains below, sequenced in a study of patients and donors after allogeneic stem cell transplantation. TCRdb passed the RT-PCR reads through MiXCR, listing each CDR3 protein once. Of 400,000 to 500,000 distinct CDR3 sequences in the sample, under 20% were seen once. Sequencing was carried out using blood, either unsorted or a sorted T cell fraction (not recorded which). These receptors were taken from a human donor who was either an allogeneic HSCT recipient or a stem cell or donor lymphocyte infusion donor (not recorded which). It is not recorded whose cells these are; they may come from a transplant donor.

The rearrangement links TRBV30 to TRBJ2-1, with TRBD2 identical over 7 bases. J gave up 7 bases and V 0 bases, and 3 bases lay outside the gene matches. The CDR3 spans 13 residues. Germline V CDR1 and CDR2: GTSNPN, SVGIG (reference sequence). CDR3 residues: CAWSVDGGNEQFF. CDR3 nucleotides: TGTGCCTGGAGTGTTGACGGGGGGAATGAGCAGTTCTTC. Filled out from reference TRBV30 and TRBJ2-1, the complete variable domain reads SQTIHQWPATLVQPVGSPLSLECTVEGTSNPNLYWYRQAAGRGLQLLFYSVGIGQISSEVPQNLSASRPQDRQFILSSKKLLLSDSGFYLCAWSVDGGNEQFFGPGTRLTVL.

Only a few counts were recorded for this clonotype. J is TRBJ1-2 and V is TRBV29-1; the match to TRBD1 covers 10 bases. This CDR3 region has 15 residues. Germline V gene data show CDR1 as SQVTM and CDR2 as ANQGSEA. V was pared by 4 bases and J by 8 bases, with 13 bases of the junction left unmatched. For the CDR3, the DNA is TGCAGCGTTGGCATGAGGACAGGGGGGATTGGGGGCTACACCTTC. Amino acids: CSVGMRTGGIGGYTF.

This chain joins TRBV9 and TRBJ1-2; weak D call: TRBD1 (5 bases). The germline V gene encodes CDR1 SGDLS and CDR2 YYNGEE. This CDR3 region has 12 residues. V shed 0 bases and J shed 6 bases, with 6 bases lying between them. The CDR3 spells CASSVGTHGYTF. The CDR3 DNA reads TGTGCCAGCAGCGTAGGGACACATGGCTACACCTTC.

This clonotype came up a few times. The genes are TRBV28 and TRBJ1-3; the D gene is possibly TRBD1 (6 bases). The CDR3 spans 14 residues. Germline assignment: CDR1 MDHEN and CDR2 SYDVKM. Trimming shortened V by 6 bases and J by 2 bases, and 11 bases separated the two germline ends. The CDR3 coding sequence is TGTGCCAGCAGCGCCCACAGGGCTGGAAACACCATATATTTT. Residues: CASSAHRAGNTIYF.

This clonotype was counted only a few times. This chain connects TRBV9 to TRBJ2-7; TRBD2 aligns across 11 bases. The CDR3 spans 14 residues. Losses at the gene ends were 3 bases for V and 6 bases for J; bases not matched to a gene: 5. Germline values: CDR1 SGDLS, CDR2 YYNGEE. In DNA form, the CDR3 reads TGTGCCAGCAGCGCCACTAGCGGGAGTCTCGAGCAGTACTTC. As protein: CASSATSGSLEQYF.

V usage is TRBV7-3 and J usage is TRBJ1-2; 7 bases agree with TRBD1. CDR1 is SGHTA, CDR2 FQGTGA, per germline. V shed 0 bases and J 7 bases; nucleotides not matched to a gene: 5. The CDR3 covers 14 residues. CDR3 sequence (DNA): TGTGCCAGCAGCTTAACAGGGGGCGCAGGTGGCTACACCTTC. This sequence encodes CASSLTGGAGGYTF.

This clonotype was detected a few times. The chain couples TRBV7-8 to TRBJ1-2, with a possible D match to TRBD1 (6 bases). The V and J ends lost 4 bases and 4 bases respectively, with 10 bases between them. CDR1 is SGHVS and CDR2 is FQNEAQ in the germline V gene. This CDR3 contains 13 residues. CDR3 in DNA: TGTGCCAGCAGCTCGACAGGCCTCTATGGCTACACCTTC. It specifies CASSSTGLYGYTF. Full variable domain (missing parts from reference TRBV7-8 and TRBJ1-2): GAGVSQSPRYKVAKRGQDVALRCDPISGHVSLFWYQQALGQGPEFLTYFQNEAQLDKSGLPSDRFFAERPEGSVSTLKIQRTQQEDSAVYLCASSSTGLYGYTFGSGTRLTVV.

The table lists this clonotype with a few counts. V usage is TRBV20-1 and J usage is TRBJ2-1; 16 bases map to TRBD2. This CDR3 is built from 16 residues. Looked up from germline, CDR1 is DFQATT and CDR2 is SNEGSKA (reference sequence). Trimming removed 6 bases from V and 9 bases from J; junction bases left unmatched: 11. DNA of the CDR3: TGCAGTGCAACTACTCCGGGACTAGCGGGAGGGGTTGAGCAGTTCTTC. Amino acid sequence: CSATTPGLAGGVEQFF.

The genes are TRBV10-2 and TRBJ1-5, with D perhaps TRBD1 (5 bases). CDR3 length: 14 residues. V lost 4 bases, J lost 7 bases, and 14 bases lay in between. Germline V lookup: CDR1 WSHSY, CDR2 SAAADI. The CDR3 DNA reads as TGCGCCAGCAGTGTAAACAGGCAAGGGCAGCCCCAGCATTTT. Protein sequence: CASSVNRQGQPQHF.

The rearrangement links TRBV5-6 to TRBJ2-7; 13 bases agree with TRBD2. V shed 4 bases, J shed 2 bases, and the junction held 3 bases outside the gene matches. This CDR3 spans 15 amino acids. CDR1 and CDR2 (germline): SGHDT, YYEEEE. This chain's CDR3 is CASSKGLAGTYEQYF. DNA of the CDR3: TGTGCCAGCAGCAAGGGACTAGCGGGAACCTACGAGCAGTACTTC. Supplemented by reference TRBV5-6 and TRBJ2-7, the full variable domain reads DAGVTQSPTHLIKTRGQQVTLRCSPKSGHDTVSWYQQALGQGPQFIFQYYEEEERQRGNFPDRFSGHQFPNYSSELNVNALLLGDSALYLCASSKGLAGTYEQYFGPGTRLTVT.

This clonotype was counted only a few times. The chain carries TRBV7-2 and TRBJ2-4; D is perhaps TRBD1 (5 bases). Per germline, CDR1 SGHTA and CDR2 FQGNSA. The CDR3 contains 15 residues. V lost 4 bases to trimming and J lost 0 bases, with 10 bases between them. CDR3 loop: CASSSRQLAKNIQYF. Here the CDR3 DNA reads TGTGCCAGCAGCTCTAGACAGCTAGCCAAAAACATTCAGTACTTC.

The table lists this clonotype with a few counts. The genes are TRBV3-1 and TRBJ2-2, with no clear D. Germline CDR1 LGHDT, CDR2 YNNKEL (reference sequence). V lost 4 bases to trimming and J lost 6 bases, with 6 bases between them. The CDR3 length is 12 residues. Here the CDR3 reads CASSPLSGELFF. CDR3 DNA sequence: TGTGCCAGCAGCCCCTTATCCGGGGAGCTGTTTTTT.

The chain uses TRBV2 and TRBJ1-1, with 7 bases aligning to TRBD1. With 9 bases clipped from V and 4 bases from J, the junction kept 5 bases outside the gene matches. The CDR3 is 12 amino acids. Germline-derived CDR1 and CDR2 are SNHLY and FYNNEI. CDR3 nucleotide sequence: TGTGCCAGTAAAAGGGACAGCACTGAAGCTTTCTTT. This gives the protein CASKRDSTEAFF.